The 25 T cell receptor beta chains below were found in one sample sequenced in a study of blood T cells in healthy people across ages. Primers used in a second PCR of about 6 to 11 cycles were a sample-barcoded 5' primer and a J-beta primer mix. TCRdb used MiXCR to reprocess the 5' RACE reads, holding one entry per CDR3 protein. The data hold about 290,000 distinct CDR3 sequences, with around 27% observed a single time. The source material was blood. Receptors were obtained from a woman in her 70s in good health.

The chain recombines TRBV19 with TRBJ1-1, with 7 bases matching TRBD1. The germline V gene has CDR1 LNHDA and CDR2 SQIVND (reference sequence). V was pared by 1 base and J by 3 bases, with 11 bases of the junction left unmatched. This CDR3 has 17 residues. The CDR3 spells CASSIARRKTGDTEAFF. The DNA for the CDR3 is TGTGCCAGTAGTATAGCCCGCCGGAAAACAGGGGACACTGAAGCTTTCTTT.

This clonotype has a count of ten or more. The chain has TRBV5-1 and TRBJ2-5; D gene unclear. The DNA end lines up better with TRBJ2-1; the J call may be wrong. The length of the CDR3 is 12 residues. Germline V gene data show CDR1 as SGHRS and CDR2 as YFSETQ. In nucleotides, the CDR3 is TGCGCCAGCAGCCCGGCAGTCCATGAGCAGTTCTTC. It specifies CASSPAVHEQFF.

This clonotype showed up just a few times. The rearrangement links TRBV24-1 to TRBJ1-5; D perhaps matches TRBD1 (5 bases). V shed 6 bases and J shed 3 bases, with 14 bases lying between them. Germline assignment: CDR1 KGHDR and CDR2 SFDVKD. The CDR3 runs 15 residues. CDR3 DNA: TGTGCCACCAGTCCCGGGGCCAGGGACAATCAGCCCCAGCATTTT. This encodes CATSPGARDNQPQHF.

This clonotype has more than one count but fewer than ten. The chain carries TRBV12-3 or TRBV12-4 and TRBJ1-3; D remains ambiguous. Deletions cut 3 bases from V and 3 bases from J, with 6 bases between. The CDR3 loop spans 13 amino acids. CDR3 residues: CASSFLGGNTIYF. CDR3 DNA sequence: TGTGCCAGCAGTTTCTTGGGTGGAAACACCATATATTTT.

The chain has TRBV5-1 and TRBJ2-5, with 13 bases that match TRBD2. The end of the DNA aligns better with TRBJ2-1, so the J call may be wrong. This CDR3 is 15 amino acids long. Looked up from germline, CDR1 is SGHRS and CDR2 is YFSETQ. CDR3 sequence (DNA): TGCGCCAGCAGCTTGGTTACTAGCGGGAGGGCCGAGCAGTTCTTC. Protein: CASSLVTSGRAEQFF.

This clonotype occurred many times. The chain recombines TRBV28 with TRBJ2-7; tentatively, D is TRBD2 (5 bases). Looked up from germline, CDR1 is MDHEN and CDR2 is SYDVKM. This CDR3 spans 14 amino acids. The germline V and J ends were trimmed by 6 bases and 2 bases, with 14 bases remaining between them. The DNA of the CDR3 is TGTGCCAGCAGGGAGAGACTACTTACCTACGAGCAGTACTTC. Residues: CASRERLLTYEQYF.

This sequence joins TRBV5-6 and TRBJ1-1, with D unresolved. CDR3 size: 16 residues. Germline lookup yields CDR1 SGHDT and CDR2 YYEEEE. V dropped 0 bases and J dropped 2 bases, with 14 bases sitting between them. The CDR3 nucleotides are TGTGCCAGCAGCTTGGTTGGCAGAAAAAGAAACACTGAAGCTTTCTTT. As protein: CASSLVGRKRNTEAFF. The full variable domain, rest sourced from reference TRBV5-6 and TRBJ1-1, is DAGVTQSPTHLIKTRGQQVTLRCSPKSGHDTVSWYQQALGQGPQFIFQYYEEEERQRGNFPDRFSGHQFPNYSSELNVNALLLGDSALYLCASSLVGRKRNTEAFFGQGTRLTVV.

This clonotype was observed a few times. The CDR3 DNA reads as TGCAGTGCTAGACTTAACTACGAGCAGTACTTC. Encoded protein: CSARLNYEQYF. The gene calls are TRBV20-1 and TRBJ2-7; D unclear. Per the germline V gene, CDR1 is DFQATT and CDR2 is SNEGSKA (reference sequence). Deletions cut 2 bases from V and 3 bases from J, with 5 bases between. The CDR3 loop spans 11 amino acids.

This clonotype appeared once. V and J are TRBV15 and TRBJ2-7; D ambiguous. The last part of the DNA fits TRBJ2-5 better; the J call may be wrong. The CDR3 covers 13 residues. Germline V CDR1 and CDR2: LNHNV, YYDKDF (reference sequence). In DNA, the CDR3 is TGTGCCACCAGCAGACAGGAAGGGGAGACCCAGTACTTC. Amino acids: CATSRQEGETQYF.

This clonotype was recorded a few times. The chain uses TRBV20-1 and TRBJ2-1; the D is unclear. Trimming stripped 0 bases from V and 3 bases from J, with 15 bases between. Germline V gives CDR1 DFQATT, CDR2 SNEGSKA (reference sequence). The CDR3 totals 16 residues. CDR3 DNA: TGCAGTGCTAGAGATCGGAAGCGACACAGCTACAATGAGCAGTTCTTC. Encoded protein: CSARDRKRHSYNEQFF.

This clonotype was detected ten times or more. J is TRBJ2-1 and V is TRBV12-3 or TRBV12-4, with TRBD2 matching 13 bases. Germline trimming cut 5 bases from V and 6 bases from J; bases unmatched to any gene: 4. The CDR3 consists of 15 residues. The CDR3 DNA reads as TGTGCCAGCAGTCCCGGGACTAGCGGGACCAATGAGCAGTTCTTC. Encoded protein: CASSPGTSGTNEQFF.

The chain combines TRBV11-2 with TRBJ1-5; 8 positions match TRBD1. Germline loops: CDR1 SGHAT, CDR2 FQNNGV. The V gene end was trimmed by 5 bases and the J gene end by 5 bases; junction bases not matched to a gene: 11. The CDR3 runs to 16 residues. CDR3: CASSLGHEQGDQPQHF. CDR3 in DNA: TGTGCCAGCAGCCTAGGCCACGAACAGGGGGATCAGCCCCAGCATTTT.

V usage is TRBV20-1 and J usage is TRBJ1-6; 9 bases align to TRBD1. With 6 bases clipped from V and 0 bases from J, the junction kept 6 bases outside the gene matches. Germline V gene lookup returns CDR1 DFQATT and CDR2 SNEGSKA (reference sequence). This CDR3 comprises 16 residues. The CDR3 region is CSAAGTGSSYNSPLHF. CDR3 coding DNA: TGCAGTGCAGCCGGGACAGGGAGCTCCTATAATTCACCCCTCCACTTT.

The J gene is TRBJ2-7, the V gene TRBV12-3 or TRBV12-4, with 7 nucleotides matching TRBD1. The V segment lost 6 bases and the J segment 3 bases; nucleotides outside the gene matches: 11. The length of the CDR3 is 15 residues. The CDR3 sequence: CASRLGGQPNYEQYF. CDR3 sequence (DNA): TGTGCCAGCAGACTTGGGGGACAGCCTAACTACGAGCAGTACTTC.

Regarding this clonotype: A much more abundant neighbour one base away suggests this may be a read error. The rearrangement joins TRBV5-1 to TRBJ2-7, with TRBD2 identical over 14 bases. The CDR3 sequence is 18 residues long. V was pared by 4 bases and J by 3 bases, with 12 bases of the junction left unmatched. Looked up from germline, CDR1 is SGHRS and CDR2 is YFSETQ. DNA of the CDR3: TGCGCCAGCAGCCCCCAGGGGACTAGCGGGAGATCCGGCTACGAGCAGTACTTC. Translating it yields CASSPQGTSGRSGYEQYF.

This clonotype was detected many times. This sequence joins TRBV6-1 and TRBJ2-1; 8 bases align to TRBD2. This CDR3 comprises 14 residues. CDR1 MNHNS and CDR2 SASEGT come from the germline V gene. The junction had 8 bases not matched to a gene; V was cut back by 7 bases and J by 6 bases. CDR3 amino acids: CASNGREGRNEQFF. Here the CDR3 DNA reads TGTGCCAGCAACGGACGGGAGGGCCGCAATGAGCAGTTCTTC.

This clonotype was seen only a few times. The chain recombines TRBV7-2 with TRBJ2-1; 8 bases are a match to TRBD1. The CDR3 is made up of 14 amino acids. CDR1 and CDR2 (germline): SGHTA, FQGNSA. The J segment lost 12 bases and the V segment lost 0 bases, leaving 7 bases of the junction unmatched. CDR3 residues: CASSLAVPGGRQFF. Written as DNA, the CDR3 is TGTGCCAGCAGCTTAGCGGTCCCAGGGGGCCGGCAGTTCTTC.

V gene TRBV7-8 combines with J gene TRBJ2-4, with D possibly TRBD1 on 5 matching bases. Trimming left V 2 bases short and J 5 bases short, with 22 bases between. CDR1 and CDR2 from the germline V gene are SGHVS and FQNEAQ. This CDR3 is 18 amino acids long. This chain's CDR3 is CASSLTPRGLLDENIQYF. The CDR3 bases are TGTGCCAGCAGCTTAACGCCTAGGGGTCTCTTAGACGAAAACATTCAGTACTTC.

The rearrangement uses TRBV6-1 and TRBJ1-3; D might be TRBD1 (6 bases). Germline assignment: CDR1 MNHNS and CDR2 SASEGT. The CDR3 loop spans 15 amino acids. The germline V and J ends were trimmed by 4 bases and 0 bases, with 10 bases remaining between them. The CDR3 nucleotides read TGTGCCAGCAGTGGCCCGGACAGCTCTGGAAACACCATATATTTT. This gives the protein CASSGPDSSGNTIYF.

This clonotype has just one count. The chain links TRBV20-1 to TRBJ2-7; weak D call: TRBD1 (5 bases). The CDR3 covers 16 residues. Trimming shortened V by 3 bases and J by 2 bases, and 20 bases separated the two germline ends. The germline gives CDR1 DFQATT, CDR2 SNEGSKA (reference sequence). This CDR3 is CSASRNRPRPAYEQYF. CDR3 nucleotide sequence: TGCAGTGCTAGTCGCAACAGGCCCCGACCTGCCTACGAGCAGTACTTC.

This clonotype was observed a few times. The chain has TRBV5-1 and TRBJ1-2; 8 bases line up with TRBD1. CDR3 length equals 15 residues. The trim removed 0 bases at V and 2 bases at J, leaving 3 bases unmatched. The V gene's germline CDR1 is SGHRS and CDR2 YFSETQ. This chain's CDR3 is CASSLDRGANYGYTF. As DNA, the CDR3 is TGCGCCAGCAGCTTGGACAGGGGGGCCAACTATGGCTACACCTTC.

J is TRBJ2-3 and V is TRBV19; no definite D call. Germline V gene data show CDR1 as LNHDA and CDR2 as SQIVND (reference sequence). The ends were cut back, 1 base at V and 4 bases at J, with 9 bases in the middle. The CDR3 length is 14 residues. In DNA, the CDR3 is TGTGCCAGTAGTATAGCTTCTCTCGCAGATACGCAGTATTTT. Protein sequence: CASSIASLADTQYF.

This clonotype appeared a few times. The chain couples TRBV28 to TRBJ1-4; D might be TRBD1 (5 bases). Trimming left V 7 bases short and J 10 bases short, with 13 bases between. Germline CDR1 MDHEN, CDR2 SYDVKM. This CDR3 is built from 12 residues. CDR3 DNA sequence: TGTGCCAGCACCCTCTCCCAGGGAAAACTGTTTTTT. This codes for CASTLSQGKLFF.

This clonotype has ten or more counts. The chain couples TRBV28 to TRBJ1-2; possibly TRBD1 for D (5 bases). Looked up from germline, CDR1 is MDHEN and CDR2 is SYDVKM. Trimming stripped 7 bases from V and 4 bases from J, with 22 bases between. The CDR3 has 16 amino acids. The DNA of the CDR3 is TGTGCCAGCACCGTAGTACGGGCCTTGGGGACCTATGGCTACACCTTC. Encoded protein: CASTVVRALGTYGYTF.

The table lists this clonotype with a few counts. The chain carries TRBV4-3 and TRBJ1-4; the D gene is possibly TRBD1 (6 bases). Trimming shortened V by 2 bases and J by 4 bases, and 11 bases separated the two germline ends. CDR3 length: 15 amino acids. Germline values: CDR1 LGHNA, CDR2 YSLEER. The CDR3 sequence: CASSQRQAYNEKLFF. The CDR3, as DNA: TGCGCCAGCAGCCAACGACAGGCGTATAATGAAAAACTGTTTTTT.